Included here is one T cell receptor (beta chain) sequence, with context. The CDR3 consists of 13 residues. Germline V gene lookup returns CDR1 SQVTM and CDR2 ANQGSEA. With 5 bases removed from V and 2 bases from J, the gap between germline ends came to 10 bases. This entry belongs to a study of blood T cell repertoires in COVID-19. Study overall: The United States, Italy and Spain were the sources of the acute and convalescent COVID-19 samples. The analysed material was cDNA or gDNA that came from T cells, B-cell-depleted T cells, or PBMCs.

Per the original methods: Quantification of nucleated cells was approximated via reference gene primer amplification. Method: immunoSEQ multiplex PCR; TCRdb's copy keeps in-frame clones and lacks some. The V and J calls and clone size are taken from that table; D and trimming were inferred from the DNA. The sample holds about 300,000 clones, 85% to 90% seen once. While infection was still active, Seattle patients were enrolled and then followed longitudinally. The material sequenced was peripheral blood. The chain is built from TRBV29-1 and TRBJ1-3; TRBD1 is a possible D gene (5 bases). This sequence was found in a woman in her 30s with COVID-19, enrolled during active disease. CDR3 loop: CSVQGYAGNTIYF. The CDR3 DNA reads TGCAGCGTTCAGGGTTATGCTGGAAACACCATATATTTT.